The rows below give T cell receptor beta chains drawn from one sample of a study of cytomegalovirus exposure and HLA in healthy donors. TCRdb's table, derived via immunoSEQ multiplex PCR, lists solely in-frame clones and lacks some. The data contain about 61,000 clones, roughly 90% of them seen just once; the ten biggest clones take up 1.5%. The source material was PBMCs. The receptors derive from a man aged 25 to 40 in good health and CMV-seropositive. The CDR3 runs from the conserved cysteine through the conserved F or W. D genes are given only for firm matches. Where a row states a size, it is once, few, many or the class of an expanded clone; other rows omit it.

clone_size,j_call,v_call,d_call,cdr3_aa,cdr3_nt
-,TRBJ2-5,TRBV7-8,TRBD2,CASSFGGMETQYF,TGTGCCAGCAGCTTCGGGGGGATGGAGACCCAGTACTTC
-,TRBJ2-7,TRBV19,-,CASSISLTYEQYF,TGTGCCAGTAGTATATCCCTTACCTACGAGCAGTACTTC
-,TRBJ2-7,TRBV5-1,-,CASTPGRGEQYF,TGCGCCAGCACCCCAGGTCGGGGAGAGCAGTACTTC
-,TRBJ2-5,TRBV27,-,CASSLLGDGETQYF,TGTGCCAGCAGTTTATTAGGGGATGGAGAGACCCAGTACTTC
-,TRBJ1-2,TRBV6-1,TRBD1,CASSEVDRGGYTF,TGTGCCAGCAGTGAAGTGGACAGGGGAGGCTACACCTTC
-,TRBJ2-2,TRBV19,-,CASSTYTGELFF,TGTGCCAGTAGTACTTACACCGGGGAGCTGTTTTTT
once,TRBJ1-1,TRBV6-5,-,CASSLTRNTEAFF,TGTGCCAGCAGCCTCACAAGAAACACTGAAGCTTTCTTT
once,TRBJ2-7,TRBV2,-,CASSMDSSLPYEQYF,TGTGCCAGCAGTATGGACAGTTCTCTCCCCTACGAGCAGTACTTC
-,TRBJ2-7,TRBV13,-,CASSLGWGGQVSYEQYF,TGTGCCAGCAGCTTAGGGTGGGGGGGACAGGTATCCTACGAGCAGTACTTC
once,TRBJ2-7,TRBV19,TRBD1,CACSGQGKIYEQYF,TGTGCCTGTTCGGGACAGGGGAAAATATACGAGCAGTACTTC
-,TRBJ1-1,TRBV27,-,CASSYPTGKAFF,TGTGCCAGCAGTTATCCAACAGGGAAAGCTTTCTTT
-,TRBJ1-5,TRBV12-5,-,CASGFSNQPQHF,TGTGCTAGTGGTTTCAGTAATCAGCCCCAGCATTTT
once,TRBJ1-5,TRBV19,-,CASRGGNQPQHF,TGTGCCAGTAGGGGGGGGAATCAGCCCCAGCATTTT
-,TRBJ2-1,TRBV7-9,TRBD2,CASNLAGPYNEQFF,TGTGCCAGCAACTTAGCGGGGCCCTACAATGAGCAGTTCTTC
-,TRBJ2-2,TRBV7-6,TRBD1,CASSPGTGSTGELFF,TGTGCCAGCAGCCCCGGGACAGGGTCGACCGGGGAGCTGTTTTTT
-,TRBJ2-7,TRBV5-4,TRBD1,CASRLRTGDNEQYF,TGTGCCAGCAGATTACGGACAGGGGACAACGAGCAGTACTTC
once,TRBJ1-2,TRBV5-4,-,CASSLELGDYGYTF,TGTGCCAGCAGCTTGGAGCTCGGGGACTATGGCTACACCTTC
-,TRBJ2-2,TRBV19,TRBD2,CASSHGTSGRAPGELFF,TGTGCCAGTAGCCACGGGACTAGCGGGAGGGCCCCCGGGGAGCTGTTTTTT
-,TRBJ2-3,TRBV25-1,TRBD2,CATTRERELSTDTQYF,TGTGCCACCACCCGAGAGCGGGAGTTGAGCACAGATACGCAGTATTTT
-,TRBJ2-3,TRBV11-2,-,CASSSTGQRTDTQYF,TGTGCCAGCAGCTCAACGGGACAACGCACAGATACGCAGTATTTT